Listed here are 5 T cell receptor beta chains from one sample, sequenced in a study of T-cell memory formation after mild COVID-19. TCRdb recomputed calls from the 5' RACE reads with MiXCR, one row per CDR3 protein. The sample has roughly 320,000 distinct CDR3 sequences, under 30% seen once. The sequencing sample was made of PBMCs or a T cell subset sorted from them (not recorded which). Receptor source: an adult woman who had mild COVID-19 (a few samples of this study predate the infection). Cell type and time point are not known.

The sample holds many counts of this clonotype. This sequence joins TRBV27 and TRBJ2-7; D is unclear. V lost 6 bases, J lost 3 bases, and 12 bases lay in between. From germline, CDR1 is MNHEY and CDR2 SMNVEV (reference sequence). The CDR3 runs to 13 residues. The CDR3: CASSLLISYEQYF. In nucleotides, the CDR3 is TGTGCCAGCAGCCTCCTTATTAGCTACGAGCAGTACTTC.

The chain couples TRBV6-1 to TRBJ2-7; D is ambiguous. The CDR3 spans 12 residues. V lost 7 bases, J lost 7 bases, and 14 bases lay in between. CDR1 MNHNS and CDR2 SASEGT come from the germline V gene. CDR3 coding DNA: TGTGCCAGCACCTCCCTTGGGTGGGAGCAGTACTTC. Protein: CASTSLGWEQYF.

A few counts support this clonotype. The V and J genes are TRBV24-1 and TRBJ2-1; D gene ambiguous. The length of the CDR3 is 11 residues. Germline V gene lookup returns CDR1 KGHDR and CDR2 SFDVKD. The V end was cut by 5 bases, the J end by 10 bases, with 8 bases between. In DNA form, the CDR3 reads TGTGCCACCAGTGTCGCCTCCGAGCAGTTCTTC. Translating gives CATSVASEQFF.

V gene TRBV30 combines with J gene TRBJ2-7; 12 nucleotides line up with TRBD2. From germline, CDR1 is GTSNPN and CDR2 SVGIG (reference sequence). V shed 5 bases, J shed 6 bases, and the junction held 8 bases outside the gene matches. There are 14 residues in the CDR3. The CDR3 reads CAWATSGGTGEQYF. The DNA for the CDR3 is TGTGCCTGGGCGACTAGCGGGGGTACTGGCGAGCAGTACTTC.

V gene TRBV3-1 combines with J gene TRBJ2-7; 12 bases match TRBD2. Germline loops: CDR1 LGHDT, CDR2 YNNKEL (reference sequence). Unmatched junction bases numbered 4, after V lost 10 bases and J lost 6 bases. There are 12 residues in the CDR3. The CDR3 spells CATTGLAGEQYF. The DNA of the CDR3 is TGTGCCACAACGGGACTAGCGGGCGAGCAGTACTTC.